A single sample is the source of the 12 T cell receptor beta chains below, sequenced in a study of OX40 agonist ivuxolimab in advanced cancers. Sequenced by immunoSEQ multiplex PCR; TCRdb stores in-frame clones only, minus some. The sample has 99,000 or so clones, approximately 94% seen once; the top ten hold about 0.17%. The specimen was CD4+ or CD8+ T cells sorted from blood, collected in a trial of the OX40 agonist ivuxolimab. The receptors come from an adult with an advanced solid tumor such as melanoma, head and neck, liver or kidney cancer.

The chain employs TRBV10-2 and TRBJ1-1, with D maybe TRBD1 (5 bases). This CDR3 spans 15 amino acids. CDR1 is WSHSY and CDR2 is SAAADI in the germline V gene. V dropped 7 bases and J dropped 4 bases, with 19 bases sitting between them. The CDR3 nucleotides read TGCGCCAGCATTGGGACCGGGACCTTGGGCACTGAAGCTTTCTTT. This translates into CASIGTGTLGTEAFF.

Of note for this clone: A junction boundary mismatches the germline segment, possibly from a read error. The chain is built from TRBV28 and TRBJ1-5, with a possible D match to TRBD1 (5 bases). CDR3 size: 14 residues. CDR1 is MDHEN, CDR2 SYDVKM, per germline. CDR3 in amino acids: CASTLLPGFQPQHF. Written as DNA, the CDR3 is TGTGCCAGCACTTTACTCCCAGGGTTTCAGCCCCAGCATTTT.

This chain links TRBV9 with TRBJ2-1; 10 bases are a match to TRBD2. This CDR3 contains 18 residues. V was pared by 4 bases and J by 2 bases, with 12 bases of the junction left unmatched. CDR1 and CDR2 from the germline V gene are SGDLS and YYNGEE. CDR3 sequence reads: CASSIGSGGRIAYNEQFF. The DNA of the CDR3 is TGTGCCAGCAGCATAGGTAGCGGGGGGAGAATAGCCTACAATGAGCAGTTCTTC.

This rearrangement joins TRBV7-9 to TRBJ2-3; 10 bases match TRBD2. Germline V CDR1 and CDR2: SEHNR, FQNEAQ (reference sequence). The J segment lost 1 base and the V segment lost 2 bases, leaving 3 bases of the junction unmatched. The CDR3 extends over 16 amino acids. The CDR3 nucleotides are TGTGCCAGCAGCTTATTTGGGACTAGCGGCACAGATACGCAGTATTTT. This encodes CASSLFGTSGTDTQYF.

The rearrangement uses TRBV7-2 and TRBJ2-3; no clear D gene. Looked up from germline, CDR1 is SGHTA and CDR2 is FQGNSA. The V gene lost 1 base and the J gene lost 8 bases, with 10 bases spanning the gap. The CDR3 sequence is 13 residues long. The CDR3 region is CASSLDYKGTQYF. The CDR3 DNA sequence: TGTGCCAGCAGCTTAGATTACAAGGGTACGCAGTATTTT.

This chain uses TRBV18 with TRBJ2-7; 8 positions match TRBD2. Germline assignment: CDR1 KGHSH and CDR2 LQKENI. V dropped 1 base and J dropped 0; count of bases not matched to a gene: 5. CDR3 length: 16 residues. The CDR3 sequence is CASSPQSGGSSYEQYF. CDR3 DNA sequence: TGTGCCAGCTCACCACAGTCGGGGGGGAGCTCCTACGAGCAGTACTTC. The full variable domain, its missing parts supplied by reference TRBV18 and TRBJ2-7, is NAGVMQNPRHLVRRRGQEARLRCSPMKGHSHVYWYRQLPEEGLKFMVYLQKENIIDESGMPKERFSAEFPKEGPSILRIQQVVRGDSAAYFCASSPQSGGSSYEQYFGPGTRLTVT.

The V gene is TRBV19, the J gene TRBJ2-1; TRBD1 matches 10 bases. The CDR3 has 13 amino acids. V was pared by 8 bases and J by 9 bases, with 7 bases of the junction left unmatched. Germline V gives CDR1 LNHDA, CDR2 SQIVND (reference sequence). CDR3 nucleotides: TGTGCCAGTCGACAGGGGGCCGATCGTGAGCAGTTCTTC. This gives the protein CASRQGADREQFF. Based on the CDR3 plus reference TRBV19 and TRBJ2-1, the full variable domain is DGGITQSPKYLFRKEGQNVTLSCEQNLNHDAMYWYRQDPGQGLRLIYYSQIVNDFQKGDIAEGYSVSREKKESFPLTVTSAQKNPTAFYLCASRQGADREQFFGPGTRLTVL.

This chain uses TRBV30 with TRBJ2-7, with 8 positions matching TRBD1. The CDR3 spans 22 residues. CDR1 and CDR2 (germline): GTSNPN, SVGIG (reference sequence). V lost 2 bases and J lost 2; bases outside the gene matches: 29. CDR3 residues: CAWSSAPIGGRGRSAGAYEQYF. CDR3 DNA: TGTGCCTGGAGTAGTGCCCCCATCGGTGGCAGGGGGCGATCGGCTGGCGCCTACGAGCAGTACTTC.

This CDR3 reads CASNFLGTGFTEAFF. CDR3 nucleotides: TGTGCCAGCAACTTCCTAGGGACAGGGTTTACTGAAGCTTTCTTT. J is TRBJ1-1 and V is TRBV5-4; 9 nucleotides align to TRBD1. Trimming cost V 6 bases and J 5 bases; bases outside gene matches: 11. The germline gives CDR1 SGHNT, CDR2 YYREEE (reference sequence). The CDR3 is 15 residues long.

The chain combines TRBV9 with TRBJ1-4; 7 nucleotides line up with TRBD1. This CDR3 has 15 amino acids. The germline gives CDR1 SGDLS, CDR2 YYNGEE. The V segment lost 3 bases and the J segment 6 bases; nucleotides outside the gene matches: 8. CDR3 sequence: CASSAEGAPYEKLFF. The CDR3 nucleotides read TGTGCCAGCAGCGCCGAGGGGGCGCCTTATGAAAAACTGTTTTTT.

As to this clone: Sequence at one end of the junction differs from germline and may be a read error. The chain employs TRBV5-4 and TRBJ1-6, with a weak D call TRBD1 (6 bases). The CDR3 is made up of 15 amino acids. Germline CDR1 and CDR2: SGHNT and YYREEE (reference sequence). Here the CDR3 DNA reads TGCGCCAGCAGATGGACAGAAAGAGACTATTCACCCCTCCACTTT. Translation gives CASRWTERDYSPLHF.

The CDR3 loop is CASGLPQGENTEAFF. In nucleotides, the CDR3 is TGTGCTAGTGGTTTGCCACAGGGGGAGAACACTGAAGCTTTCTTT. The chain links TRBV12-5 to TRBJ1-1; 8 positions agree with TRBD1. The CDR3 extends over 15 amino acids. Trimming cost V 2 bases and J 1 base; bases outside gene matches: 3. CDR1 is LGHNT, CDR2 FRNRAP, per germline.